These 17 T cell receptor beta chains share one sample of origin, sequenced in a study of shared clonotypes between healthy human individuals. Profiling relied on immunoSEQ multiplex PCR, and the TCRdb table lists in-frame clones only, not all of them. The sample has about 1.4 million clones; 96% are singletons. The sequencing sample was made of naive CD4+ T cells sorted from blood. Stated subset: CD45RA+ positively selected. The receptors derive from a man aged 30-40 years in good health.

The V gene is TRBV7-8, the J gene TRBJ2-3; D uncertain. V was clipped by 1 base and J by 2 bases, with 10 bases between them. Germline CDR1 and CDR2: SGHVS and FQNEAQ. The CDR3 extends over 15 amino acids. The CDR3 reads CASSLVGRYTDTQYF. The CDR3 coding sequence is TGTGCCAGCAGCTTAGTGGGCAGATACACAGATACGCAGTATTTT.

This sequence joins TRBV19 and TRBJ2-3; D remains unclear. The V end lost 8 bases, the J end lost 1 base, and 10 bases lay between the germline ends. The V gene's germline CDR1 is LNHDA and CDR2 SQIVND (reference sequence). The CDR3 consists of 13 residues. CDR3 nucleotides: TGTGCCAGTTCGTGGTTGGGCACAGATACGCAGTATTTT. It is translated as CASSWLGTDTQYF.

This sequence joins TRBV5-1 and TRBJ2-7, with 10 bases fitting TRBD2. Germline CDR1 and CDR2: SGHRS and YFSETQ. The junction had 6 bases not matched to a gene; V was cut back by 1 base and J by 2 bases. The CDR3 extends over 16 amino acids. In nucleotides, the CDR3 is TGCGCCAGCAGCTTGAGCAGCGGGAGGGCCCCCTACGAGCAGTACTTC. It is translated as CASSLSSGRAPYEQYF.

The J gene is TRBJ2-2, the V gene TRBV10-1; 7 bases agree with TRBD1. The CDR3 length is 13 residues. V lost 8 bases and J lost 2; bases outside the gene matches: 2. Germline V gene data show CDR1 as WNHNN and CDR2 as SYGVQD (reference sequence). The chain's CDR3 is CASGTANTGELFF. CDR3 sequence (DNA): TGCGCCAGCGGGACAGCCAACACCGGGGAGCTGTTTTTT.

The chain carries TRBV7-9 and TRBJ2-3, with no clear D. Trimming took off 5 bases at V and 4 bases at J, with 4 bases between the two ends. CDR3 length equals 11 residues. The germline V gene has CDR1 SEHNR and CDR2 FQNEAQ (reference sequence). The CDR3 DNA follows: TGTGCCAGCAGCACTTCAGATACGCAGTATTTT. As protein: CASSTSDTQYF.

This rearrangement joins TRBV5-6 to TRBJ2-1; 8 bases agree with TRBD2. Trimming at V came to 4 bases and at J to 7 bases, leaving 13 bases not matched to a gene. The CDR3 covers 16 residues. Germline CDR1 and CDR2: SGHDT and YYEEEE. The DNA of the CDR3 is TGTGCCAGCAGCCCAGTTCCCGGGAGGGCCGGGAATGAGCAGTTCTTC. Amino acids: CASSPVPGRAGNEQFF.

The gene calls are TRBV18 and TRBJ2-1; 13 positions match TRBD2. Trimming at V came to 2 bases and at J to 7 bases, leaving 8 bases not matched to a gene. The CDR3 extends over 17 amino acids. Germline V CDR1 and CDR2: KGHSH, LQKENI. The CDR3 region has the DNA TGTGCCAGCTCACCAGGGTCGGGACTAGCGGGACATAATGAGCAGTTCTTC. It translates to CASSPGSGLAGHNEQFF.

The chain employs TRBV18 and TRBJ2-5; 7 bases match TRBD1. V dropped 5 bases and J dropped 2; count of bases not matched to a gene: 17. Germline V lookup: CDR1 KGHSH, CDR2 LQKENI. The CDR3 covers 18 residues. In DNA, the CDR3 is TGTGCCAGCTCAAACCAAAATTCCGGGACAGCTAAACAAGAGACCCAGTACTTC. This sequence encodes CASSNQNSGTAKQETQYF.

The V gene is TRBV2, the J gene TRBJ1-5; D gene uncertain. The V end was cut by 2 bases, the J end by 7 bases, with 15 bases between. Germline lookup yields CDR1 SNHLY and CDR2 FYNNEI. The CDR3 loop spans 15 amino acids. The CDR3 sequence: CASSEHHPRGQPQHF. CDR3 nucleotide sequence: TGTGCCAGCAGTGAACACCATCCGAGAGGCCAGCCCCAGCATTTT.

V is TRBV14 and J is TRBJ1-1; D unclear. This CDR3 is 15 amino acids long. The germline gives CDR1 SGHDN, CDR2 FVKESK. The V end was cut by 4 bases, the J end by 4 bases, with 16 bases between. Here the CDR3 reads CASSRLLGIGTEAFF. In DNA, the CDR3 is TGTGCCAGCAGCCGACTCTTAGGGATTGGCACTGAAGCTTTCTTT.

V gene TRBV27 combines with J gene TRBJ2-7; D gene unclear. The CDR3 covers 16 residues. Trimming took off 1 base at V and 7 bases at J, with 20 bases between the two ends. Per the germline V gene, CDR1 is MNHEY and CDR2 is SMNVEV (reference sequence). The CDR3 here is CASSLYRAVPKIEQYF. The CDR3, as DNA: TGTGCCAGCAGTTTATACCGGGCGGTTCCTAAGATTGAGCAGTACTTC.

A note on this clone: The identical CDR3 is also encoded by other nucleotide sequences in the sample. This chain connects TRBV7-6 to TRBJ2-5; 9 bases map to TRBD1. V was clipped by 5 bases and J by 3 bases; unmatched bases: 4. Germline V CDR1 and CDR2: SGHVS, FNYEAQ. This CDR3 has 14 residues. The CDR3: CASSLGTGKETQYF. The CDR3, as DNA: TGTGCCAGCAGCCTAGGGACAGGGAAAGAGACCCAGTACTTC.

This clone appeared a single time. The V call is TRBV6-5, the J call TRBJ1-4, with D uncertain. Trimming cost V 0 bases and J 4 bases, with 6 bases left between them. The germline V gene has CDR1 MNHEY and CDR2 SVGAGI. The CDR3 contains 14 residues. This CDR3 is CASSYSRSNEKLFF. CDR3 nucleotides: TGTGCCAGCAGTTACTCCAGGAGTAATGAAAAACTGTTTTTT.

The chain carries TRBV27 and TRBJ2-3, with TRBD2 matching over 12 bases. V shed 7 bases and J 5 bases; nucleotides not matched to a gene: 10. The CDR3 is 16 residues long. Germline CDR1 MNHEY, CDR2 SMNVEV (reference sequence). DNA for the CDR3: TGTGCCAGCACCCGACTAGCGGGGGTTTTAGTAGATACGCAGTATTTT. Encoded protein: CASTRLAGVLVDTQYF.

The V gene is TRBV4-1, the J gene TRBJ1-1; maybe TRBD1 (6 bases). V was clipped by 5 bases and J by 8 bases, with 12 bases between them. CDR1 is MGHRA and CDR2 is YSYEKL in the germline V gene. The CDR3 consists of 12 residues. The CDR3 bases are TGCGCCAGCAGCATCGTGGGACAAGAAGCTTTCTTT. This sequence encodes CASSIVGQEAFF.

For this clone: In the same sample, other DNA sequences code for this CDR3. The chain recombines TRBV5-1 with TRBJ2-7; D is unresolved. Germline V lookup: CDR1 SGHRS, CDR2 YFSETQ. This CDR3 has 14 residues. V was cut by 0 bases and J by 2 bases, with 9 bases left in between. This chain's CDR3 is CASSLVAATYEQYF. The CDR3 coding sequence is TGCGCCAGCAGCTTGGTCGCGGCTACCTACGAGCAGTACTTC.

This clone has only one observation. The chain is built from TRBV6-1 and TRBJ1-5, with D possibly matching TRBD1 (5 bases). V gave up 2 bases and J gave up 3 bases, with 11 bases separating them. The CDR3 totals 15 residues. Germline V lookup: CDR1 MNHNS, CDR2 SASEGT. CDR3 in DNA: TGTGCCAGCAGTGAAATATTTGGGGCCAATCAGCCCCAGCATTTT. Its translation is CASSEIFGANQPQHF.